This paragraph covers one TCR beta chain sequence. The antigen is unknown. When sampled, the donors appeared nominally healthy, though they likely had unrecorded immune exposures. Use of 60 Vbeta and 13 Jbeta primers characterized the PCR. Some clones are missing from TCRdb's copy, which holds only in-frame ones; the method was immunoSEQ multiplex PCR. The data show some 140,000 clones, approximately 80% seen once. Germline CDR1 reads MGHRA; CDR2 reads YSYEKL. The CDR3 is made up of 16 amino acids. V shed 4 bases, J shed 1 base, and the junction held 4 bases outside the gene matches. The data derive from a study of cytomegalovirus exposure and HLA in healthy donors. Study background: Around 200 million T cells yielded more than 90 million unique TCR beta sequences, as an earlier analysis found. Study-level findings and limits: Presence/absence analyses supposed approximately even sequencing depth among donors. TCR beta chains numbering 164 were designated cytomegalovirus-associated.

Material for sequencing was PBMCs. This TCR derives from a female donor in good health and CMV-seropositive. This chain uses TRBV4-1 with TRBJ2-2, with TRBD2 matching 9 bases. The CDR3 sequence is CASSRTAGGNTGELFF. CDR3 nucleotide sequence: TGCGCCAGCAGCCGAACAGCGGGAGGGAACACCGGGGAGCTGTTTTTT.